The 27 T cell receptor beta chains below all came from one sample that was sequenced in a study of neurological immune-mediated disorders. Regarding time point: longitudinal time-point 2. One entry per CDR3 protein, called by TCRdb with MiXCR from the 5' RACE reads. The top ten clones hold 3.5% to 5.5% of a sample with 50,000 or so distinct CDR3 sequences, around 13% of them seen once. Sequencing used PBMCs. Receptor source: a male donor with HTLV-1-associated myelopathy (HAM/TSP).

This clonotype was counted ten times or more. The rearrangement uses TRBV5-1 and TRBJ2-5, with 11 bases fitting TRBD1. V trimming: 4 bases; J trimming: 2 bases; junction bases outside the gene matches: 4. The length of the CDR3 is 15 residues. Germline CDR1 and CDR2: SGHRS and YFSETQ. CDR3 amino acids: CASSTGQGAQETQYF. The CDR3 DNA is TGCGCCAGCAGCACTGGACAGGGGGCTCAAGAGACCCAGTACTTC.

In this sample, this clonotype turned up many times. J is TRBJ1-5 and V is TRBV15; 9 bases line up with TRBD1. The CDR3 is 16 residues long. The junction had 1 base not matched to a gene; V was cut back by 1 base and J by 0 bases. Germline lookup yields CDR1 LNHNV and CDR2 YYDKDF (reference sequence). Here the CDR3 reads CATSRAGQGSNQPQHF. Here the CDR3 DNA reads TGTGCCACCAGCAGAGCGGGACAGGGTAGCAATCAGCCCCAGCATTTT.

J is TRBJ2-7 and V is TRBV25-1; D perhaps matches TRBD2 (6 bases). V lost 8 bases to trimming and J lost 3 bases, with 17 bases between them. The CDR3 has 14 amino acids. Germline values: CDR1 MGHDK, CDR2 SYGVNS. The CDR3 DNA is TGTGCCAGCCGCGGGGTGGGACCGGTCTACGAGCAGTACTTC. It encodes CASRGVGPVYEQYF.

This clonotype was counted ten times or more. The V and J genes are TRBV10-2 and TRBJ1-3; D not resolved. Germline V gene data show CDR1 as WSHSY and CDR2 as SAAADI. The ends were cut back, 2 bases at V and 0 bases at J, with 11 bases in the middle. This CDR3 has 16 residues. The CDR3 coding sequence is TGCGCCAGCAGTGAGGCGGCGCCGGTCTCTGGAAACACCATATATTTT. Residues: CASSEAAPVSGNTIYF.

This chain connects TRBV11-2 to TRBJ2-1; tentatively, D is TRBD2 (5 bases). CDR3 length: 14 amino acids. Trimming stripped 5 bases from V and 4 bases from J, with 12 bases between. Germline V gives CDR1 SGHAT, CDR2 FQNNGV. CDR3 in amino acids: CASSRSREYNEQFF. The CDR3 coding sequence is TGTGCCAGCAGCCGTTCCCGGGAATACAATGAGCAGTTCTTC.

This clonotype was detected many times. The rearrangement links TRBV4-1 to TRBJ1-5; D is possibly TRBD1 (6 bases). The germline gives CDR1 MGHRA, CDR2 YSYEKL. V gave up 0 bases and J gave up 12 bases, with 15 bases separating them. This CDR3 has 14 amino acids. Written as DNA, the CDR3 is TGCGCCAGCAGCCAAGAAGGGGGGGTAGGGAACCAGCATTTT. Translation gives CASSQEGGVGNQHF.

This clonotype was seen at least ten times. The V gene is TRBV10-2, the J gene TRBJ2-3, with D perhaps TRBD2 (5 bases). Looked up from germline, CDR1 is WSHSY and CDR2 is SAAADI. Trimming cost V 5 bases and J 10 bases, with 13 bases left between them. The CDR3 length is 12 residues. The CDR3 region is CASSLGSFAQYF. In DNA, the CDR3 is TGCGCCAGCAGTCTTGGGAGTTTCGCGCAGTATTTT.

This clonotype was counted many times. The chain has TRBV4-3 and TRBJ2-1; D gene unclear. CDR1 and CDR2 from the germline V gene are LGHNA and YSLEER. There are 13 residues in the CDR3. V lost 1 base and J 6 bases, leaving 7 bases between the germline ends. Here the CDR3 DNA reads TGCGCCAGCAGCCAAGTAACGGGCAATGAGCAGTTCTTC. This encodes CASSQVTGNEQFF.

This clonotype was picked up many times. The chain recombines TRBV20-1 with TRBJ2-3; D may match TRBD1 or TRBD2 (5 bases each). Trimming took off 7 bases at V and 5 bases at J, with 19 bases between the two ends. CDR1 is DFQATT, CDR2 SNEGSKA, per germline (reference sequence). The length of the CDR3 is 14 residues. The CDR3, as DNA: TGCAGTGTTGGGACCCCCCGGGGTAGAGATACGCAGTATTTT. Translated: CSVGTPRGRDTQYF.

The sample holds many counts of this clonotype. The V gene is TRBV5-6, the J gene TRBJ2-3; TRBD2 matches at 9 bases. CDR3 length: 17 amino acids. The ends lost 4 bases at V and 3 bases at J; junction bases unmatched: 12. CDR1 SGHDT and CDR2 YYEEEE come from the germline V gene. CDR3 sequence reads: CASSLMVAGAVTDTQYF. CDR3 sequence (DNA): TGTGCCAGCAGCCTCATGGTAGCGGGGGCGGTGACAGATACGCAGTATTTT.

The table lists this clonotype with many counts. CDR3 nucleotides: TGCGCCAGCAGGTACGGACAGGGCAATGAGCAGTTCTTC. Its translation: CASRYGQGNEQFF. V and J are TRBV5-1 and TRBJ2-1; TRBD1 agrees at 8 bases. V trimming: 5 bases; J trimming: 6 bases; junction bases outside the gene matches: 4. The CDR3 loop spans 13 amino acids. Germline V lookup: CDR1 SGHRS, CDR2 YFSETQ.

This clonotype was seen many times. V gene TRBV7-2 combines with J gene TRBJ2-2; no firm D call. CDR1 and CDR2 (germline): SGHTA, FQGNSA. Trimming shortened V by 3 bases and J by 7 bases, and 9 bases separated the two germline ends. CDR3 length: 13 residues. The CDR3 bases are TGTGCCAGCAGCTTCGTCAGGAACGGGGAGCTGTTTTTT. It codes for CASSFVRNGELFF.

This clonotype was recorded many times. The chain joins TRBV20-1 to TRBJ2-7, with D uncertain. Germline CDR1 DFQATT, CDR2 SNEGSKA (reference sequence). CDR3 length: 11 residues. V was cut by 2 bases and J by 7 bases, with 9 bases left in between. CDR3 in DNA: TGCAGTGCTAGAATTGGAACGGAGCAGTACTTC. Residues: CSARIGTEQYF.

This clonotype was counted between two and nine times. The chain uses TRBV5-1 and TRBJ2-4; D call uncertain. V lost 0 bases, J lost 5 bases, and 6 bases lay in between. CDR1 SGHRS and CDR2 YFSETQ come from the germline V gene. This CDR3 is 13 amino acids long. For the CDR3, the DNA is TGCGCCAGCAGCTTGGCTGGAGAAAACATTCAGTACTTC. Its translation is CASSLAGENIQYF.

This clonotype was seen repeatedly, ten times or more. The chain couples TRBV3-1 to TRBJ2-5, with unresolved D. V dropped 6 bases and J dropped 3 bases, with 11 bases sitting between them. CDR3 length: 13 residues. Germline lookup yields CDR1 LGHDT and CDR2 YNNKEL (reference sequence). CDR3 bases: TGTGCCAGCAGAAGCCTCGTGGAAGAGACCCAGTACTTC. Translating gives CASRSLVEETQYF.

At least ten counts were recorded for this clonotype. The gene calls are TRBV20-1 and TRBJ1-2; D is unresolved. Trimming shortened V by 3 bases and J by 6 bases, and 17 bases separated the two germline ends. The CDR3 has 14 amino acids. The germline CDR1 and CDR2 sequences are DFQATT and SNEGSKA (reference sequence). CDR3 nucleotide sequence: TGCAGTGCTAGTCCCCAAAGACTTAGGGATGGCTACACCTTC. It translates to CSASPQRLRDGYTF.

In its sample, this clonotype was seen many times. V is TRBV24-1 and J is TRBJ1-5, with D maybe TRBD1 (5 bases). Germline V gives CDR1 KGHDR, CDR2 SFDVKD. The V and J ends lost 3 bases and 5 bases respectively, with 7 bases between them. This CDR3 has 13 amino acids. CDR3 DNA sequence: TGTGCCACCAGTGATGGGACCTATCAGCCCCAGCATTTT. Encoded protein: CATSDGTYQPQHF.

The rearrangement joins TRBV11-3 to TRBJ1-5, with D unclear. CDR1 and CDR2 (germline): SGHNT, YENEEA. The CDR3 length is 15 residues. V shed 1 base and J shed 2 bases, with 9 bases lying between them. CDR3 nucleotide sequence: TGTGCCAGCAGCTTAGTTATGACGGGCAATCAGCCCCAGCATTTT. Amino acids: CASSLVMTGNQPQHF.

This clonotype was seen repeatedly, ten times or more. This chain uses TRBV15 with TRBJ1-5; D not certain. The CDR3 sequence is 12 residues long. V lost 0 bases to trimming and J lost 6 bases, with 3 bases between them. Germline V gives CDR1 LNHNV, CDR2 YYDKDF (reference sequence). This CDR3 is CATSRDAQPQHF. CDR3 in DNA: TGTGCCACCAGCAGAGATGCTCAGCCCCAGCATTTT. Using reference TRBV15 and TRBJ1-5 for the parts outside the CDR3, the full variable domain is DAMVIQNPRYQVTQFGKPVTLSCSQTLNHNVMYWYQQKSSQAPKLLFHYYDKDFNNEADTPDNFQSRRPNTSFCFLDIRSPGLGDTAMYLCATSRDAQPQHFGDGTRLSIL.

Concerning this clonotype: A read error may be the cause here, since a much bigger clone is one base away. The rearrangement uses TRBV7-9 and TRBJ2-1; TRBD2 matches at 7 bases. Trimming at V came to 5 bases and at J to 1 base, leaving 5 bases not matched to a gene. The germline CDR1 and CDR2 sequences are SEHNR and FQNEAQ (reference sequence). This CDR3 contains 15 residues. CDR3 bases: TGTGCCAGCAGCCCGCGGGGGAGATCCTACAATGAGCAGTTCTTC. Residues: CASSPRGRSYNEQFF.

Many counts were recorded for this clonotype. The V gene is TRBV6-2 or TRBV6-3, the J gene TRBJ2-7; D possibly corresponds to TRBD1 (6 bases). The CDR3 extends over 18 amino acids. Germline-derived CDR1 and CDR2 are MNHEY and SVGEGT. The germline V and J ends were trimmed by 7 bases and 3 bases, with 28 bases remaining between them. This CDR3 is CASIVTLQTGAFLYEQYF. CDR3 DNA sequence: TGTGCCAGCATAGTTACCCTCCAGACAGGAGCCTTTCTCTACGAGCAGTACTTC.

The sample holds many counts of this clonotype. The gene calls are TRBV29-1 and TRBJ2-3; 10 bases are shared with TRBD2. V trimming: 4 bases; J trimming: 2 bases; junction bases outside the gene matches: 6. Germline-derived CDR1 and CDR2 are SQVTM and ANQGSEA. This CDR3 spans 15 amino acids. This chain's CDR3 is CSVVVAGGSTDTQYF. As DNA, the CDR3 is TGCAGCGTTGTTGTAGCGGGGGGATCCACAGATACGCAGTATTTT.

Turning to this clonotype: One end of the junction fails to match germline, which may point to a read error. The rearrangement links TRBV20-1 to TRBJ2-1, with unresolved D. CDR3 length: 10 amino acids. The germline CDR1 and CDR2 sequences are DFQATT and SNEGSKA (reference sequence). CDR3 sequence reads: CSALANEQLF. CDR3 coding DNA: TGCAGTGCTCTTGCCAATGAGCAGCTCTTT.

This clonotype has a count of ten or more. The chain recombines TRBV6-1 with TRBJ2-4, with D uncertain. From germline, CDR1 is MNHNS and CDR2 SASEGT. Trimming removed 4 bases at V and 0 bases at J, with 4 bases between. This CDR3 comprises 13 residues. This CDR3 reads CASSGLAKNIQYF. In nucleotides, the CDR3 is TGTGCCAGCAGTGGCTTAGCCAAAAACATTCAGTACTTC.

This clonotype was counted at least ten times. V usage is TRBV7-9 and J usage is TRBJ2-6; the D gene is possibly TRBD2 (8 bases). Germline loops: CDR1 SEHNR, CDR2 FQNEAQ (reference sequence). The length of the CDR3 is 18 residues. Trimming pared 5 bases from V and 0 bases from J, leaving 17 bases between. The CDR3 DNA follows: TGTGCCAGCAGCCCCCGAGCGGGGGACAGCTCTGGGGCCAACGTCCTGACTTTC. Its protein is CASSPRAGDSSGANVLTF.

This clonotype was seen at least ten times. V usage is TRBV24-1 and J usage is TRBJ1-2, with D uncertain. CDR3 size: 13 residues. The germline V and J ends were trimmed by 7 bases and 3 bases, with 11 bases remaining between them. Germline CDR1 and CDR2: KGHDR and SFDVKD. CDR3 DNA: TGTGCCACCAGACGGAGTAGTGACTATGGCTACACCTTC. This gives the protein CATRRSSDYGYTF.

This clonotype occurred a few times. The CDR3 region is CSARDPRIDTEAFF. The DNA for the CDR3 is TGCAGTGCTAGAGATCCCAGAATTGACACTGAAGCTTTCTTT. The gene calls are TRBV20-1 and TRBJ1-1; D gene unclear. V lost 0 bases and J lost 3, with 11 bases in between. CDR3 size: 14 residues. Looked up from germline, CDR1 is DFQATT and CDR2 is SNEGSKA (reference sequence).